One sample yielded the 27 T cell receptor beta chains listed below, sequenced in a study of OX40 agonist ivuxolimab in advanced cancers. Sequencing was performed with immunoSEQ multiplex PCR; in TCRdb, only in-frame clones are kept and a portion is missing. The table shows some 86,000 clones, with 75% to 95% occurring only once. The source was CD4+ or CD8+ T cells sorted from blood, collected in a trial of the OX40 agonist ivuxolimab. The source of these receptors is an adult with an advanced solid tumor such as melanoma, head and neck, liver or kidney cancer.

The CDR3 sequence: CASSLKGRAMNTEAFF. The CDR3 nucleotides are TGTGCCAGCAGTTTAAAGGGACGCGCAATGAACACTGAAGCTTTCTTT. The chain links TRBV27 to TRBJ1-1; D may be TRBD1 (5 bases). V was trimmed by 2 bases and J by 0 bases, leaving 13 bases between them. In germline, CDR1 is MNHEY, CDR2 SMNVEV (reference sequence). This CDR3 comprises 16 residues.

The chain is built from TRBV5-1 and TRBJ2-1; D is perhaps TRBD1 or TRBD2 (5 bases each). The ends were cut back, 3 bases at V and 5 bases at J, with 15 bases in the middle. CDR1 and CDR2 (germline): SGHRS, YFSETQ. CDR3 length: 15 residues. The CDR3 DNA reads TGCGCCAGCAGCTCGAGGGCAGGGTTGGACAATGAGCAGTTCTTC. Translating gives CASSSRAGLDNEQFF.

This clone was counted ten times or more. V is TRBV5-1 and J is TRBJ2-7; tentatively, D is TRBD1 or TRBD2 (5 bases each). Germline CDR1 and CDR2: SGHRS and YFSETQ. The length of the CDR3 is 13 residues. The V end was cut by 4 bases, the J end by 2 bases, with 10 bases between. CDR3 DNA: TGCGCCAGCAGCCGGGACGGAGCCTACGAGCAGTACTTC. As protein: CASSRDGAYEQYF.

The chain uses TRBV7-2 and TRBJ2-7; the D gene is possibly TRBD2 (5 bases). CDR1 and CDR2 from the germline V gene are SGHTA and FQGNSA. Trimming took off 4 bases at V and 0 bases at J, with 13 bases between the two ends. CDR3 length: 15 amino acids. CDR3 DNA sequence: TGTGCCAGCAGCTCCGCCGGGGTTAGCTCCTACGAGCAGTACTTC. Translating it yields CASSSAGVSSYEQYF.

The gene calls are TRBV2 and TRBJ2-2, with D possibly matching TRBD2 (5 bases). The CDR3 spans 14 residues. V lost 9 bases and J 6 bases, leaving 17 bases between the germline ends. Germline V CDR1 and CDR2: SNHLY, FYNNEI. The DNA of the CDR3 is TGTGCCAGATCTAACCGATTTAGCGCCGGGGAGCTGTTTTTT. Translating it yields CARSNRFSAGELFF.

V usage is TRBV6-5 and J usage is TRBJ2-7; D might be TRBD1 or TRBD2, each matching 5 bases. V was clipped by 6 bases and J by 2 bases, with 17 bases between them. From germline, CDR1 is MNHEY and CDR2 SVGAGI. This CDR3 contains 15 residues. CDR3 nucleotide sequence: TGTGCCAGCAGCCCCGGGGCAGGGCTTACCTACGAGCAGTACTTC. It is translated as CASSPGAGLTYEQYF.

This rearrangement joins TRBV4-2 to TRBJ2-7, with TRBD2 identical over 7 bases. CDR1 and CDR2 from the germline V gene are LGHNA and YNFKEQ. Germline trimming cut 1 base from V and 7 bases from J; bases unmatched to any gene: 13. This CDR3 spans 16 amino acids. The CDR3 nucleotides read TGTGCCAGCAGCCAAGCGTGGACTAGGGGAGGGGTGGAGCAGTACTTC. The encoded protein is CASSQAWTRGGVEQYF.

The chain combines TRBV10-2 with TRBJ2-7, with 9 bases aligning to TRBD1. This CDR3 contains 14 residues. The germline V gene encodes CDR1 WSHSY and CDR2 SAAADI. V trimming: 7 bases; J trimming: 1 base; junction bases outside the gene matches: 5. This CDR3 is CASIGGQGSYEQYF. CDR3 sequence (DNA): TGCGCCAGCATAGGGGGACAGGGTTCCTACGAGCAGTACTTC.

The table lists this clone with a count of one. The chain is built from TRBV14 and TRBJ1-5, with 9 bases fitting TRBD1. Per the germline V gene, CDR1 is SGHDN and CDR2 is FVKESK. V lost 4 bases, J lost 3 bases, and 13 bases stayed unmatched. The CDR3 covers 18 residues. CDR3 nucleotides: TGTGCCAGCAGCCTGGGACAGGGCGGTTTTAAGGACAATCAGCCCCAGCATTTT. Its protein product is CASSLGQGGFKDNQPQHF.

The chain is built from TRBV5-6 and TRBJ1-1; TRBD1 might be the D (5 bases). The CDR3 sequence is 13 residues long. The V end was cut by 1 base, the J end by 4 bases, with 8 bases between. Germline-derived CDR1 and CDR2 are SGHDT and YYEEEE. The CDR3 spells CASSLRGVTEAFF. The CDR3 DNA reads TGTGCCAGCAGCTTGCGGGGGGTCACTGAAGCTTTCTTT.

Only a few counts were recorded for this clone. The chain combines TRBV30 with TRBJ1-1; no firm D call. V shed 3 bases and J shed 2 bases, with 10 bases lying between them. The germline V gene encodes CDR1 GTSNPN and CDR2 SVGIG (reference sequence). The CDR3 loop spans 13 amino acids. The CDR3 region is CAWRYLVNTEAFF. The CDR3 nucleotides are TGTGCCTGGAGGTATCTAGTCAACACTGAAGCTTTCTTT.

This clone showed up just once. The chain joins TRBV5-6 to TRBJ2-1, with 13 bases identical to TRBD2. This CDR3 spans 16 amino acids. The germline V gene encodes CDR1 SGHDT and CDR2 YYEEEE. The V gene end was trimmed by 3 bases and the J gene end by 6 bases; junction bases not matched to a gene: 6. CDR3 sequence: CASSSNGLAGVNEQFF. CDR3 nucleotides: TGTGCCAGCAGCTCAAACGGACTAGCGGGAGTCAATGAGCAGTTCTTC.

This chain connects TRBV30 to TRBJ2-3; D is possibly TRBD1 or TRBD2 (6 bases each). V lost 1 base to trimming and J lost 2 bases, with 13 bases between them. The CDR3 is 15 amino acids. Germline CDR1 is GTSNPN and CDR2 is SVGIG (reference sequence). The CDR3 DNA is TGTGCCTGGAGTGGCAGGGGACTCCACACAGATACGCAGTATTTT. Translating it yields CAWSGRGLHTDTQYF.

The gene calls are TRBV28 and TRBJ2-3; 7 bases match TRBD1. Germline CDR1 and CDR2: MDHEN and SYDVKM. The CDR3 has 16 amino acids. V was pared by 9 bases and J by 2 bases, with 14 bases of the junction left unmatched. CDR3 nucleotides: TGTGCCAGTCAACCCACCGGGACAGCCTCCACAGATACGCAGTATTTT. It yields the protein CASQPTGTASTDTQYF.

The chain employs TRBV28 and TRBJ1-4; 7 positions agree with TRBD1. Germline V lookup: CDR1 MDHEN, CDR2 SYDVKM. CDR3 size: 14 residues. The ends lost 5 bases at V and 8 bases at J; junction bases unmatched: 8. The CDR3 sequence is CASSQQGRKEKLFF. CDR3 coding DNA: TGTGCCAGCAGTCAACAGGGGAGGAAGGAAAAACTGTTTTTT.

This chain connects TRBV15 to TRBJ2-5; maybe TRBD2 (6 bases). Per the germline V gene, CDR1 is LNHNV and CDR2 is YYDKDF (reference sequence). This CDR3 is built from 15 residues. Trimming stripped 6 bases from V and 1 base from J, with 15 bases between. The CDR3: CATRDKRRAQETQYF. The CDR3 DNA is TGTGCCACCAGGGATAAACGGAGGGCCCAAGAGACCCAGTACTTC.

This clone was recorded only once. The chain recombines TRBV7-8 with TRBJ2-7, with 9 bases matching TRBD2. The CDR3 has 16 residues. Germline-derived CDR1 and CDR2 are SGHVS and FQNEAQ. Trimming at V came to 5 bases and at J to 0 bases, leaving 8 bases not matched to a gene. The CDR3 nucleotides are TGTGCCAGCAGCCGATCTCAAGCGGGAGGCTCCTACGAGCAGTACTTC. Translation: CASSRSQAGGSYEQYF.

This chain connects TRBV10-3 to TRBJ1-2, with a tentative D call TRBD1 (6 bases). The CDR3 length is 17 residues. V was shortened by 0 bases and J by 5 bases, with 19 bases between the two germline ends. Germline V lookup: CDR1 ENHRY, CDR2 SYGVKD. The CDR3 DNA reads as TGTGCCATCAGTGAGTCGACAGTAGGGGGGCTCCTGTATGGCTACACCTTC. Residues: CAISESTVGGLLYGYTF.

The J gene is TRBJ2-7, the V gene TRBV19, with 7 nucleotides matching TRBD1. V shed 10 bases, J shed 5 bases, and the junction held 11 bases outside the gene matches. Germline CDR1 is LNHDA and CDR2 is SQIVND (reference sequence). The CDR3 spans 13 residues. The CDR3 loop is CATGQARGDEQYF. DNA for the CDR3: TGTGCCACAGGACAGGCCCGGGGTGACGAGCAGTACTTC.

CDR3 residues: CASRTSGNTGELFF. CDR3 nucleotides: TGTGCCAGTCGGACTAGCGGTAACACCGGGGAGCTGTTTTTT. The rearrangement links TRBV19 to TRBJ2-2, with TRBD2 matching over 10 bases. Trimming took 8 bases from V and 2 from J; bases not matched to a gene: 2. This CDR3 region has 14 residues. Germline CDR1 reads LNHDA; CDR2 reads SQIVND (reference sequence).

The chain joins TRBV5-1 to TRBJ2-3; 13 bases map to TRBD2. The V and J ends lost 4 bases and 4 bases, in that order; junction bases with no gene match: 3. Germline CDR1 is SGHRS and CDR2 is YFSETQ. CDR3 size: 15 residues. The CDR3 DNA is TGCGCCAGCAGCGCCGGACTAGCGGGAGCAGATACGCAGTATTTT. Translating it yields CASSAGLAGADTQYF. The complete variable domain, with remaining parts taken from reference TRBV5-1 and TRBJ2-3, reads KAGVTQTPRYLIKTRGQQVTLSCSPISGHRSVSWYQQTPGQGLQFLFEYFSETQRNKGNFPGRFSGRQFSNSRSEMNVSTLELGDSALYLCASSAGLAGADTQYFGPGTRLTVL.

This chain uses TRBV28 with TRBJ1-5; D is undetermined. The CDR3 covers 13 residues. Germline-derived CDR1 and CDR2 are MDHEN and SYDVKM. Trimming removed 3 bases from V and 5 bases from J, with 8 bases in between. CDR3 region: CASSFPGDQPQHF. As DNA, the CDR3 is TGTGCCAGCAGTTTCCCAGGCGATCAGCCCCAGCATTTT. Full variable domain (missing parts from reference TRBV28 and TRBJ1-5): DVKVTQSSRYLVKRTGEKVFLECVQDMDHENMFWYRQDPGLGLRLIYFSYDVKMKEKGDIPEGYSVSREKKERFSLILESASTNQTSMYLCASSFPGDQPQHFGDGTRLSIL.

CDR3 region: CASSLRLDYEQYF. In DNA form, the CDR3 reads TGTGCCAGTAGTCTCCGGTTGGACTACGAGCAGTACTTC. The chain uses TRBV19 and TRBJ2-7; unclear D gene. The germline gives CDR1 LNHDA, CDR2 SQIVND (reference sequence). V lost 5 bases to trimming and J lost 3 bases, with 11 bases between them. The CDR3 extends over 13 amino acids.

Concerning this clone itself: Within the sample, other DNA sequences also encode this same CDR3. The rearrangement joins TRBV5-1 to TRBJ1-1, with TRBD1 identical over 10 bases. Germline-derived CDR1 and CDR2 are SGHRS and YFSETQ. After removal of 4 bases from V and 7 bases from J, the junction contained 4 bases not matched to a gene. This CDR3 region has 13 residues. The CDR3 spells CASSPGQGGEAFF. The CDR3 coding sequence is TGCGCCAGCAGCCCAGGACAGGGGGGTGAAGCTTTCTTT.

The chain joins TRBV9 to TRBJ1-3; D call uncertain. This CDR3 is built from 15 residues. V shed 0 bases and J shed 0 bases, with 7 bases lying between them. CDR1 SGDLS and CDR2 YYNGEE come from the germline V gene. The CDR3: CASSVAPASGNTIYF. As DNA, the CDR3 is TGTGCCAGCAGCGTAGCTCCAGCCTCTGGAAACACCATATATTTT.

The chain recombines TRBV5-4 with TRBJ2-5; tentatively, D is TRBD1 (5 bases). With 4 bases removed from V and 5 bases from J, the gap between germline ends came to 21 bases. CDR3 length equals 16 residues. Germline V CDR1 and CDR2: SGHNT, YYREEE (reference sequence). CDR3 amino acids: CASSPPGQGVGETQYF. The CDR3 bases are TGTGCCAGCAGCCCCCCTGGGCAGGGTGTTGGGGAGACCCAGTACTTC.

The J gene is TRBJ2-1, the V gene TRBV28; weak D call: TRBD2 (5 bases). Looked up from germline, CDR1 is MDHEN and CDR2 is SYDVKM. Trimming shortened V by 2 bases and J by 9 bases, and 8 bases separated the two germline ends. The CDR3 loop spans 12 amino acids. In DNA form, the CDR3 reads TGTGCCAGCAGTTTAGTCGGGGTTGAGCAGTTCTTC. Its protein is CASSLVGVEQFF.